This is a list of T cell receptor beta chains from one sample in a study of PD-L1 blockade in urothelial cancer. Generated by immunoSEQ multiplex PCR, the TCRdb table keeps only in-frame clones and is missing some. The sample shows some 71,000 clones, roughly 86% of them seen only once. Sequences were derived from PBMCs, sampled around atezolizumab (anti-PD-L1) treatment. The source of these receptors is a man aged 60 to 69 with urothelial cancer. CDR3s include the opening cysteine and the closing phenylalanine or tryptophan. D genes are given only for firm matches. Clone size is not always given. Where it is, it says once, few, many or a class for expanded clones.

.	.	TRBV6-5	TRBJ1-1	TGTGCCAGCCAAATCAGACATCGCACTGAAGCTTTCTTT	CASQIRHRTEAFF
.	.	TRBV15	TRBJ1-2	TGTGCCACCAGCAGAGCAGGGGATCACTATGGCTACACCTTC	CATSRAGDHYGYTF
.	.	TRBV5-1	TRBJ2-1	TGCGCCAGCCAACCGGTTATTACAGGGACCCATGAGCAGTTCTTC	CASQPVITGTHEQFF
.	TRBD1	TRBV23-1	TRBJ2-7	TGCGCCAGCAGTCATGAGTACCGGGACAGGGGGTCGGGGTCCTACGAGCAGTACTTC	CASSHEYRDRGSGSYEQYF
.	.	TRBV9	TRBJ2-5	TGTGCCAGCAGCGTAGGGCCAGAGGAAGAGACCCAGTACTTC	CASSVGPEEETQYF
.	TRBD1	TRBV14	TRBJ2-2	TGTGCCAGCAGCCCACTATGGACAGGGGCCGGGGAGCTGTTTTTT	CASSPLWTGAGELFF
.	TRBD2	TRBV18	TRBJ2-5	TGTGCCAGCTCACCACTTCCTCTAGCGGGTCAGAGGCAAGAGACCCAGTACTTC	CASSPLPLAGQRQETQYF
.	.	TRBV6-1	TRBJ1-1	TGTGCCAGCAGTGCCCTAAGCGGCACTGAAGCTTTCTTT	CASSALSGTEAFF
.	TRBD1	TRBV19	TRBJ2-7	TGTGCCAGTAGTCCGACAGGGGTGTACGAGCAGTACTTC	CASSPTGVYEQYF
.	.	TRBV6-5	TRBJ2-5	TGTGCCAGCAGTTACTCGGCCAGGGTAGAGACCCAGTACTTC	CASSYSARVETQYF
.	TRBD2	TRBV2	TRBJ2-7	TGTGCCAGCAGAACTAGCGGGGGGTACTCCTACGAGCAGTACTTC	CASRTSGGYSYEQYF
.	.	TRBV27	TRBJ1-3	TGTGCCAGCAGTTTGAGAGGCTCTGGAAACACCATATATTTT	CASSLRGSGNTIYF
.	TRBD1	TRBV7-6	TRBJ2-1	TGTGCCAGCAGCTTTTTAGGGACAGGGGGCGAGCAGTTCTTC	CASSFLGTGGEQFF
.	.	TRBV5-1	TRBJ2-1	TGCGCCAGCAGCTTGGCACCTACAGGTCGATACAATGAGCAGTTCTTC	CASSLAPTGRYNEQFF
once	.	TRBV19	TRBJ1-4	TGTGCCAGCGGACGGGGGATAGGGGAAAAACTGTTTTTT	CASGRGIGEKLFF
.	.	TRBV4-3	TRBJ2-3	TGCGCCAGCAGCCAAGGGCCATCAGATACGCAGTATTTT	CASSQGPSDTQYF
.	.	TRBV4-1	TRBJ1-6	TGCGCCAGCAGCCAAGATCCCGCAGGGAGGCCTTCACCCCTCCACTTT	CASSQDPAGRPSPLHF
.	TRBD2	TRBV11-2	TRBJ2-2	TGTGCCAGCAGCTCCTTAGCGGGTTTCTCCACCGGGGAGCTGTTTTTT	CASSSLAGFSTGELFF
.	.	TRBV7-6	TRBJ1-1	TGTGCCAGCAGCTTAGTAGGGAGCGACAGGAGGAACACTGAAGCTTTCTTT	CASSLVGSDRRNTEAFF
.	.	TRBV7-9	TRBJ1-1	TGTGCCAGCAGCTTAGGACCAGGGTACACTGAAGCTTTCTTT	CASSLGPGYTEAFF
.	.	TRBV30	TRBJ1-1	TGTGCCTGGAGTGTCTTCGTTGAGGGAGGGGGCACTGAAGCTTTCTTT	CAWSVFVEGGGTEAFF
once	.	TRBV5-1	TRBJ2-1	TGCGCCAGCAGCTTGGCCGGACAGTCCCACAATGAGCAGTTCTTC	CASSLAGQSHNEQFF
.	TRBD2	TRBV7-9	TRBJ2-1	TGTGCCAGCAGCCACGCCGGCATACGGGAGGGTAGCCGCAATGAGCAGTTCTTC	CASSHAGIREGSRNEQFF
.	TRBD1	TRBV11-2	TRBJ2-7	TGTGCCAGCAGTTTAATGACAGGGTTGGTCAACGAGCAGTACTTC	CASSLMTGLVNEQYF
few	.	TRBV19	TRBJ2-3	TGTGCCAGTAGTAGGGACATTATATCAGGCCACACAGATACGCAGTATTTT	CASSRDIISGHTDTQYF
.	.	TRBV6-1	TRBJ2-7	TGTGCCAGCAGTGACAGAGGTGGCGAGCAGTACTTC	CASSDRGGEQYF
few	.	TRBV7-8	TRBJ1-5	TGTGCCAGCAGCAAGGGGCAGGGTAATCAGCCCCAGCATTTT	CASSKGQGNQPQHF
.	TRBD1	TRBV28	TRBJ1-4	TGTGCCAGCAGCCCCCCCCGAGGGGGCATTGGTGAAAAACTGTTTTTT	CASSPPRGGIGEKLFF
once	TRBD1	TRBV27	TRBJ2-7	TGTGCCAGCAGTTTCTATGGGACAGGGACCTACGAGCAGTACTTC	CASSFYGTGTYEQYF
.	.	TRBV5-6	TRBJ2-5	TGTGCCAGCAGCTCAGGGCAGACCCAGTACTTC	CASSSGQTQYF